This is a list of T cell receptor beta chains from one sample in a study of regulatory T cells in long-lasting Graves disease. TCRdb reanalysed the multiplex PCR reads using MiXCR and keeps one entry per CDR3 protein. The sample has around 480,000 distinct CDR3 sequences; around 16% are singletons. This same sample was also taken into another study, of T cells in Graves' hyperthyroidism and ophthalmopathy.

Sample: peripheral blood mononuclear cells (PBMCs), taken at new diagnosis, from a patient treated with antithyroid drugs. The receptors were gathered from a middle-aged man with Graves disease. Each CDR3 is given with its conserved first and last residue. D genes are given only for firm matches. Expanded clones get a size class; other rows say once, few or many, or leave the size out.

V gene: TRBV27
D gene: TRBD1
J gene: TRBJ2-1
clone size: many
CDR3 protein: CASSPGQGKALDSEQFF
CDR3 DNA: TGTGCCAGCAGTCCGGGACAGGGAAAAGCCTTGGATAGTGAGCAGTTCTTC

V gene: TRBV24-1
D gene: NA
J gene: TRBJ2-2
clone size: many
CDR3 protein: CATSEGPRAGELFF
CDR3 DNA: TGTGCCACCAGTGAGGGTCCGCGGGCCGGGGAGCTGTTTTTT

V gene: TRBV9
D gene: NA
J gene: TRBJ2-3
clone size: few
CDR3 protein: CASSVGPGDDTQYF
CDR3 DNA: TGTGCCAGCAGCGTAGGCCCGGGAGACGATACGCAGTATTTT

V gene: TRBV28
D gene: NA
J gene: TRBJ1-2
clone size: many
CDR3 protein: CASSHAQRGSAYGYTF
CDR3 DNA: TGTGCCAGCAGCCACGCCCAGCGAGGTTCGGCCTATGGCTACACCTTC

V gene: TRBV28
D gene: NA
J gene: TRBJ2-1
clone size: many
CDR3 protein: CASSFNLAEKYNEQFF
CDR3 DNA: TGTGCCAGCAGTTTTAATTTAGCGGAAAAGTACAATGAGCAGTTCTTC

V gene: TRBV7-2
D gene: TRBD2
J gene: TRBJ2-5
clone size: many
CDR3 protein: CASSRSRESRETQYF
CDR3 DNA: TGTGCCAGCAGCCGTTCGCGGGAGTCGCGGGAGACCCAGTACTTC

V gene: TRBV6-1
D gene: TRBD1
J gene: TRBJ2-5
clone size: few
CDR3 protein: CASSDRGLTAETQYF
CDR3 DNA: TGTGCCAGCAGCGACAGGGGGCTTACCGCGGAGACCCAGTACTTC

V gene: TRBV2
D gene: NA
J gene: TRBJ1-1
clone size: once
CDR3 protein: CASSERGLEAFF
CDR3 DNA: TGTGCCAGCAGTGAACGGGGCCTTGAAGCTTTCTTT

V gene: TRBV6-1
D gene: NA
J gene: TRBJ2-1
clone size: many
CDR3 protein: CAVGDNEQFF
CDR3 DNA: TGTGCCGTGGGAGACAATGAGCAGTTCTTC

V gene: TRBV11-1
D gene: TRBD2
J gene: TRBJ2-1
clone size: NA
CDR3 protein: CASSKGFSGRNEQFF
CDR3 DNA: TGTGCCAGCAGCAAAGGTTTTAGCGGGAGGAATGAGCAGTTCTTC

V gene: TRBV7-3
D gene: TRBD2
J gene: TRBJ2-2
clone size: many
CDR3 protein: CASSLGAAGVGELFF
CDR3 DNA: TGTGCCAGCAGCTTAGGAGCGGCGGGAGTAGGGGAGCTGTTTTTT

V gene: TRBV28
D gene: NA
J gene: TRBJ2-7
clone size: many
CDR3 protein: CASSTYLPNYEQYF
CDR3 DNA: TGTGCCAGCAGTACATATTTACCCAACTACGAGCAGTACTTC

V gene: TRBV28
D gene: TRBD2
J gene: TRBJ2-7
clone size: many
CDR3 protein: CASSLDLAGGPYEQYF
CDR3 DNA: TGTGCCAGCAGTTTAGATTTAGCGGGAGGGCCTTACGAGCAGTACTTC

V gene: TRBV28
D gene: TRBD1
J gene: TRBJ1-3
clone size: many
CDR3 protein: CASSLRDRALSGNTIYF
CDR3 DNA: TGTGCCAGCAGTTTAAGGGACAGGGCTCTCTCTGGAAACACCATATATTTT

V gene: TRBV28
D gene: NA
J gene: TRBJ2-2
clone size: NA
CDR3 protein: CASSLGKVGELFF
CDR3 DNA: TGTGCCAGCAGTTTAGGAAAGGTCGGGGAGCTGTTTTTT

V gene: TRBV7-9
D gene: TRBD1
J gene: TRBJ1-2
clone size: many
CDR3 protein: CASSTRTGDGYTF
CDR3 DNA: TGTGCCAGCAGCACCCGGACAGGGGATGGCTACACCTTC